Listed below are T cell receptor beta chains from one sample, sequenced in a study of T cells in Graves' hyperthyroidism and ophthalmopathy. One entry per CDR3 protein results from TCRdb running MiXCR on the multiplex PCR reads. The sample consists of some 570,000 distinct CDR3 sequences, 15% to 20% of them appearing once. Sequenced: blood. The receptors were sampled from a woman younger than 30 with Graves' ophthalmopathy. Each CDR3 is given with its conserved first and last residue. The D gene is left open where the match is weak. Some rows have no size entry. The others give once, few or many, or a class for an expanded clone.

d_gene: .
j_gene: TRBJ1-3
v_gene: TRBV27
abundance: many
CDR3aa: CASGTGGSGNTIYF
CDR3nt: TGTGCCAGCGGCACCGGGGGCTCTGGAAACACCATATATTTT

d_gene: TRBD1
j_gene: TRBJ1-1
v_gene: TRBV28
abundance: many
CDR3aa: CASSPPQGAGTEAFF
CDR3nt: TGTGCCAGCAGTCCCCCGCAGGGGGCGGGCACTGAAGCTTTCTTT

d_gene: .
j_gene: TRBJ1-5
v_gene: TRBV15
abundance: .
CDR3aa: CATSRGWGRGNQPQHF
CDR3nt: TGTGCCACCAGCAGAGGATGGGGCAGGGGCAATCAGCCCCAGCATTTT

d_gene: TRBD2
j_gene: TRBJ2-1
v_gene: TRBV5-1
abundance: many
CDR3aa: CASSLLASGIRGYEQFF
CDR3nt: TGCGCCAGCAGCTTGCTTGCTAGCGGGATACGCGGATATGAGCAGTTCTTC

d_gene: .
j_gene: TRBJ1-4
v_gene: TRBV28
abundance: .
CDR3aa: CASSLGASGGEKLFF
CDR3nt: TGTGCCAGCAGCCTCGGGGCTTCAGGAGGTGAAAAACTGTTTTTT

d_gene: .
j_gene: TRBJ2-1
v_gene: TRBV7-3
abundance: many
CDR3aa: CASEGDNEQFF
CDR3nt: TGTGCCAGCGAGGGCGACAATGAGCAGTTCTTC

d_gene: .
j_gene: TRBJ2-1
v_gene: TRBV3-1
abundance: .
CDR3aa: CASSQLGGNEQFF
CDR3nt: TGTGCCAGCAGCCAACTAGGGGGCAATGAGCAGTTCTTC

d_gene: .
j_gene: TRBJ1-1
v_gene: TRBV2
abundance: few
CDR3aa: CASRVDGTEAFF
CDR3nt: TGTGCCAGCAGGGTCGACGGCACTGAAGCTTTCTTT

d_gene: .
j_gene: TRBJ1-2
v_gene: TRBV20-1
abundance: few
CDR3aa: CSAPDTNYGYTF
CDR3nt: TGCAGTGCACCCGACACTAACTATGGCTACACCTTC

d_gene: TRBD1
j_gene: TRBJ2-1
v_gene: TRBV7-3
abundance: many
CDR3aa: CASSFGQGRSNEQFF
CDR3nt: TGTGCCAGCAGCTTTGGACAGGGGAGGTCCAATGAGCAGTTCTTC

d_gene: TRBD1
j_gene: TRBJ2-3
v_gene: TRBV29-1
abundance: few
CDR3aa: CSARTGYTDTQYF
CDR3nt: TGCAGCGCCAGGACAGGTTATACAGATACGCAGTATTTT

d_gene: .
j_gene: TRBJ1-1
v_gene: TRBV11-1
abundance: many
CDR3aa: CASGYGGTEAFF
CDR3nt: TGTGCCAGCGGGTACGGAGGCACTGAAGCTTTCTTT

d_gene: TRBD2
j_gene: TRBJ2-1
v_gene: TRBV30
abundance: many
CDR3aa: CAWIHLAGGPHNEQFF
CDR3nt: TGTGCCTGGATCCACCTAGCGGGAGGGCCCCACAATGAGCAGTTCTTC

d_gene: TRBD1
j_gene: TRBJ2-7
v_gene: TRBV5-1
abundance: few
CDR3aa: CASSRGQKAEQYF
CDR3nt: TGCGCCAGCAGCAGGGGACAGAAGGCTGAGCAGTACTTC

d_gene: TRBD1
j_gene: TRBJ1-1
v_gene: TRBV6-2/TRBV6-3
abundance: few
CDR3aa: CASSYRQGTEAFF
CDR3nt: TGTGCCAGCAGTTACAGACAGGGGACTGAAGCTTTCTTT

d_gene: .
j_gene: TRBJ1-1
v_gene: TRBV7-3
abundance: many
CDR3aa: CASSFDPSTEAFF
CDR3nt: TGTGCCAGCAGCTTCGACCCCTCCACTGAAGCTTTCTTT

d_gene: .
j_gene: TRBJ2-3
v_gene: TRBV4-3
abundance: many
CDR3aa: CASSQDGTDTQYF
CDR3nt: TGCGCCAGCAGCCAAGATGGGACAGATACGCAGTATTTT

d_gene: TRBD1
j_gene: TRBJ2-7
v_gene: TRBV27
abundance: .
CDR3aa: CASPSNRTGWSYEQYF
CDR3nt: TGTGCCAGCCCTTCCAATCGGACAGGGTGGTCCTACGAGCAGTACTTC

d_gene: TRBD2
j_gene: TRBJ2-7
v_gene: TRBV28
abundance: many
CDR3aa: CASSLGDSGDYEQYF
CDR3nt: TGTGCCAGCAGTTTAGGCGATAGCGGGGACTACGAGCAGTACTTC

d_gene: .
j_gene: TRBJ2-5
v_gene: TRBV28
abundance: many
CDR3aa: CASSLNTGWVTQYF
CDR3nt: TGTGCCAGCAGTTTAAACACAGGCTGGGTCACCCAGTACTTC

d_gene: .
j_gene: TRBJ1-2
v_gene: TRBV27
abundance: many
CDR3aa: CASSLGRGGIYGYTF
CDR3nt: TGTGCCAGCAGTTTGGGACGTGGGGGGATCTATGGCTACACCTTC

d_gene: .
j_gene: TRBJ1-1
v_gene: TRBV20-1
abundance: many
CDR3aa: CSARAGTEAFF
CDR3nt: TGCAGTGCTAGGGCTGGGACTGAAGCTTTCTTT

d_gene: TRBD2
j_gene: TRBJ2-1
v_gene: TRBV9
abundance: few
CDR3aa: CASSVTSGRFNEQFF
CDR3nt: TGTGCCAGCAGCGTGACTAGCGGGAGATTCAATGAGCAGTTCTTC

d_gene: .
j_gene: TRBJ2-7
v_gene: TRBV27
abundance: .
CDR3aa: CASSLPQGGYEQYF
CDR3nt: TGTGCCAGCAGTTTACCGCAGGGGGGATACGAGCAGTACTTC

d_gene: .
j_gene: TRBJ1-4
v_gene: TRBV5-1
abundance: many
CDR3aa: CASSNTDRINEKLFF
CDR3nt: TGCGCCAGCAGCAACACCGACAGAATTAATGAAAAACTGTTTTTT

d_gene: .
j_gene: TRBJ2-2
v_gene: TRBV5-1
abundance: .
CDR3aa: CASSFWSQGPGELFF
CDR3nt: TGCGCCAGCAGCTTTTGGTCCCAGGGGCCCGGGGAGCTGTTTTTT

d_gene: .
j_gene: TRBJ2-3
v_gene: TRBV24-1
abundance: .
CDR3aa: CATSRPGRGSDTQYF
CDR3nt: TGTGCCACCTCTCGCCCCGGACGAGGATCAGATACGCAGTATTTT

d_gene: TRBD1
j_gene: TRBJ1-2
v_gene: TRBV3-1
abundance: few
CDR3aa: CASGDRVYGYTF
CDR3nt: TGTGCCAGCGGTGACAGGGTCTATGGCTACACCTTC

d_gene: .
j_gene: TRBJ1-1
v_gene: TRBV6-1
abundance: .
CDR3aa: CAIQYSPGNTEAFF
CDR3nt: TGTGCCATCCAGTACTCCCCGGGGAACACTGAAGCTTTCTTT

d_gene: .
j_gene: TRBJ2-3
v_gene: TRBV7-2
abundance: many
CDR3aa: CASSPSGSGVTDTQYF
CDR3nt: TGTGCCAGCAGCCCCTCGGGAAGCGGAGTCACAGATACGCAGTATTTT

d_gene: .
j_gene: TRBJ2-7
v_gene: TRBV6-4
abundance: many
CDR3aa: CASSENSGSAHYEQYF
CDR3nt: TGTGCCAGCAGTGAAAATAGCGGAAGCGCCCACTACGAGCAGTACTTC

d_gene: .
j_gene: TRBJ2-2
v_gene: TRBV29-1
abundance: .
CDR3aa: CSVVPNGDTGELFF
CDR3nt: TGCAGCGTAGTACCAAACGGGGACACCGGGGAGCTGTTTTTT

d_gene: TRBD2
j_gene: TRBJ2-3
v_gene: TRBV29-1
abundance: many
CDR3aa: CSVPPQRETTDTQYF
CDR3nt: TGCAGCGTTCCGCCCCAGCGGGAGACCACAGATACGCAGTATTTT

d_gene: TRBD2
j_gene: TRBJ2-2
v_gene: TRBV5-4
abundance: .
CDR3aa: CASSTYSGSPGELFF
CDR3nt: TGTGCCAGCAGCACCTATAGCGGGAGCCCCGGGGAGCTGTTTTTT

d_gene: .
j_gene: TRBJ1-1
v_gene: TRBV5-6
abundance: .
CDR3aa: CASSPTVWGNTEAFF
CDR3nt: TGTGCCAGCAGCCCGACGGTTTGGGGGAACACTGAAGCTTTCTTT

d_gene: TRBD2
j_gene: TRBJ2-7
v_gene: TRBV20-1
abundance: .
CDR3aa: CSARRTSGISEQYF
CDR3nt: TGCAGTGCTAGGCGGACTAGCGGGATAAGCGAGCAGTACTTC

d_gene: .
j_gene: TRBJ1-5
v_gene: TRBV27
abundance: few
CDR3aa: CASSYRVGQPQHF
CDR3nt: TGTGCCAGCAGCTACAGGGTAGGACAGCCCCAGCATTTT

d_gene: TRBD2
j_gene: TRBJ2-1
v_gene: TRBV3-1
abundance: .
CDR3aa: CASSLRTSGSGQFF
CDR3nt: TGTGCCAGCAGCCTCCGGACTAGCGGGAGTGGGCAGTTCTTC

d_gene: TRBD1
j_gene: TRBJ1-4
v_gene: TRBV6-1
abundance: .
CDR3aa: CASRPYNRGTPVANEKLFF
CDR3nt: TGTGCCAGCAGACCTTACAACAGGGGGACCCCTGTGGCTAATGAAAAACTGTTTTTT

d_gene: .
j_gene: TRBJ2-1
v_gene: TRBV27
abundance: .
CDR3aa: CASSPTSGWSSYNEQFF
CDR3nt: TGTGCCAGCAGTCCTACCTCTGGCTGGAGCTCCTACAATGAGCAGTTCTTC

d_gene: TRBD2
j_gene: TRBJ2-5
v_gene: TRBV20-1
abundance: .
CDR3aa: CSAPPGTTQETQYF
CDR3nt: TGCAGTGCCCCACCCGGGACTACCCAAGAGACCCAGTACTTC

d_gene: TRBD1
j_gene: TRBJ1-2
v_gene: TRBV27
abundance: few
CDR3aa: CASRGGDHNYGYTF
CDR3nt: TGTGCCAGCAGAGGGGGCGATCATAACTATGGCTACACCTTC

d_gene: .
j_gene: TRBJ1-1
v_gene: TRBV7-6
abundance: few
CDR3aa: CASSLSFGGNTEAFF
CDR3nt: TGTGCCAGCAGCTTATCCTTCGGTGGGAACACTGAAGCTTTCTTT